This T cell receptor beta chain derives from a study of technical replicates of blood from several donors. V was pared by 6 bases and J by 0 bases, with 9 bases of the junction left unmatched. There are 16 residues in the CDR3. Germline values: CDR1 SGHDN, CDR2 FVKESK. This clone came up a few times. The method was immunoSEQ multiplex PCR; TCRdb's version includes in-frame clones alone and lacks a portion of them. The sample includes approximately 81,000 clones, 70% to 90% of them seen just once. The sequence was collected from a human donor in good health. Some clones in this sample may be carry-over from other donors' samples. The specimen sequenced was PBMCs. The chain carries TRBV14 and TRBJ1-1, with 8 positions matching TRBD1. The CDR3 DNA sequence: TGTGCCAGCAGGCCTGACAGGGGAATTTTGAACACTGAAGCTTTCTTT. Translating it yields CASRPDRGILNTEAFF.